The 22 T cell receptor beta chains in this list originate from one sample, sequenced in a study of a mutant IDH1 vaccine in newly diagnosed glioma. Libraries were prepared by immunoSEQ multiplex PCR; TCRdb keeps only in-frame clonotypes and omits some of them. Among about 55,000 clones listed, 80% were seen once. These receptors are not linked to any known antigen. This sample's time point: week 23, last vaccination. The investigators gave 300 ug of mutant IDH1 20-mer peptide in each vaccine dose, together with topical imiquimod. The source was PBMCs, collected from a glioma patient whose treatment included an IDH1 peptide vaccine. These receptor sequences come from a man in his forties with glioma.

The rearrangement uses TRBV11-2 and TRBJ2-7; D is unclear. The CDR3 loop spans 13 amino acids. V dropped 2 bases and J dropped 6 bases, with 11 bases sitting between them. Germline V gene data show CDR1 as SGHAT and CDR2 as FQNNGV. The CDR3 region has the DNA TGTGCCAGCAGCTTAACTGGGTCAGGCGAGCAGTACTTC. It is translated as CASSLTGSGEQYF.

The CDR3 loop is CASSLAPGTGNLYNSPLHF. CDR3 in DNA: TGTGCCAGCAGCCTGGCTCCCGGGACAGGGAACCTCTATAATTCACCCCTCCACTTT. The chain combines TRBV5-6 with TRBJ1-6; 9 nucleotides agree with TRBD1. Germline-derived CDR1 and CDR2 are SGHDT and YYEEEE. The CDR3 sequence is 19 residues long. Trimming at V came to 4 bases and at J to 3 bases, leaving 14 bases not matched to a gene.

V usage is TRBV5-1 and J usage is TRBJ1-6, with D possibly TRBD1 on 5 matching bases. Germline V gene sequence: CDR1 SGHRS, CDR2 YFSETQ. The CDR3 is made up of 15 amino acids. The V gene lost 0 bases and the J gene lost 4 bases, with 8 bases spanning the gap. CDR3 coding DNA: TGCGCCAGCAGCTTGGAGGGACCGTATAATTCACCCCTCCACTTT. Its protein is CASSLEGPYNSPLHF.

The chain is built from TRBV27 and TRBJ1-5; 10 positions match TRBD1. The germline V gene has CDR1 MNHEY and CDR2 SMNVEV (reference sequence). The CDR3 is 16 residues long. Germline trimming cut 5 bases from V and 0 bases from J; bases unmatched to any gene: 4. CDR3 nucleotide sequence: TGTGCCAGCAGTCCGGGGACAGGGGTTAGCAATCAGCCCCAGCATTTT. As protein: CASSPGTGVSNQPQHF.

The CDR3 nucleotides read TGTGCCAGCAGTGCTAGCGGGGGCTCCTACAATGAGCAGTTCTTC. Residues: CASSASGGSYNEQFF. The chain recombines TRBV6-1 with TRBJ2-1; 10 nucleotides line up with TRBD2. Germline lookup yields CDR1 MNHNS and CDR2 SASEGT. After removal of 4 bases from V and 0 bases from J, the junction contained 0 bases not matched to a gene. The CDR3 sequence is 15 residues long.

This sequence joins TRBV2 and TRBJ2-7; 8 positions agree with TRBD2. V trimming: 4 bases; J trimming: 7 bases; junction bases outside the gene matches: 9. The CDR3 runs to 14 residues. Germline CDR1 reads SNHLY; CDR2 reads FYNNEI. The CDR3 sequence is CASSGTAGAGEQYF. The CDR3 DNA sequence: TGTGCCAGCAGTGGAACAGCGGGGGCGGGTGAGCAGTACTTC.

This rearrangement joins TRBV4-1 to TRBJ1-2, with a tentative D call TRBD1 (6 bases). V lost 1 base and J 3 bases, leaving 12 bases between the germline ends. The CDR3 runs to 15 residues. Germline loops: CDR1 MGHRA, CDR2 YSYEKL. CDR3 nucleotide sequence: TGCGCCAGCAGCCAAGTTCCAGGGGATCACTATGGCTACACCTTC. Translating gives CASSQVPGDHYGYTF.

The chain joins TRBV19 to TRBJ2-2; D uncertain. The CDR3 runs 12 residues. CDR1 is LNHDA, CDR2 SQIVND, per germline (reference sequence). V shed 3 bases and J shed 8 bases, with 7 bases lying between them. The CDR3 loop reads CASSMRRGELFF. DNA for the CDR3: TGTGCCAGTAGTATGAGAAGAGGGGAGCTGTTTTTT.

This chain links TRBV25-1 with TRBJ2-5; TRBD2 agrees at 8 bases. The ends lost 6 bases at V and 3 bases at J; junction bases unmatched: 9. The CDR3 sequence is 15 residues long. CDR1 MGHDK and CDR2 SYGVNS come from the germline V gene. The CDR3 region is CASSHGGAHKETQYF. CDR3 DNA: TGTGCCAGCAGCCACGGGGGGGCCCACAAAGAGACCCAGTACTTC.

The DNA of the CDR3 is TGTGCCACCAGGGCGACAGGGCCCTCTGGGGCCAACGTCCTGACTTTC. As protein: CATRATGPSGANVLTF. The rearrangement links TRBV10-3 to TRBJ2-6, with 7 bases lining up with TRBD1. In germline, CDR1 is ENHRY, CDR2 SYGVKD. This CDR3 region has 16 residues. Trimming at V came to 10 bases and at J to 0 bases, leaving 9 bases not matched to a gene.

V usage is TRBV4-1 and J usage is TRBJ2-2; D is possibly TRBD1 (6 bases). With 1 base removed from V and 4 bases from J, the gap between germline ends came to 16 bases. This CDR3 is built from 17 residues. Germline V gives CDR1 MGHRA, CDR2 YSYEKL. CDR3 sequence reads: CASSQGMDSRSTGELFF. The CDR3, as DNA: TGCGCCAGCAGCCAAGGGATGGACAGCCGGAGCACCGGGGAGCTGTTTTTT.

The sample holds a few counts of this clone. The genes are TRBV18 and TRBJ1-1; D perhaps matches TRBD1 (5 bases). The length of the CDR3 is 14 residues. Trimming removed 2 bases at V and 7 bases at J, with 14 bases between. Germline values: CDR1 KGHSH, CDR2 LQKENI. This CDR3 is CASSPGSGQGEAFF. Here the CDR3 DNA reads TGTGCCAGCTCACCAGGTTCGGGGCAGGGTGAAGCTTTCTTT.

The chain employs TRBV4-1 and TRBJ2-2; possibly TRBD1 or TRBD2 for D (5 bases each). The CDR3 consists of 17 residues. V was trimmed by 7 bases and J by 4 bases, leaving 22 bases between them. The germline CDR1 and CDR2 sequences are MGHRA and YSYEKL. CDR3 DNA: TGCGCCAGCACCGAAAGGTATGAGGGGCGCGGCACCGGGGAGCTGTTTTTT. This translates into CASTERYEGRGTGELFF.

The V and J genes are TRBV19 and TRBJ1-3; no reliable D call. Trimming pared 3 bases from V and 0 bases from J, leaving 9 bases between. CDR1 and CDR2 from the germline V gene are LNHDA and SQIVND (reference sequence). CDR3 length: 15 amino acids. The CDR3 nucleotides read TGTGCCAGTAGTATTTGGCGGGACTCTGGAAACACCATATATTTT. This translates into CASSIWRDSGNTIYF.

The chain employs TRBV10-1 and TRBJ2-7, with a possible D match to TRBD2 (5 bases). Looked up from germline, CDR1 is WNHNN and CDR2 is SYGVQD (reference sequence). The length of the CDR3 is 13 residues. V was trimmed by 6 bases and J by 6 bases, leaving 15 bases between them. The CDR3 nucleotides are TGCGCCAGCAGCGCCTGGGCCGCGGGCGAGCAGTACTTC. As protein: CASSAWAAGEQYF.

The chain has TRBV18 and TRBJ1-4; 7 nucleotides match TRBD1. Trimming removed 6 bases from V and 0 bases from J; junction bases left unmatched: 4. CDR1 KGHSH and CDR2 LQKENI come from the germline V gene. CDR3 size: 15 residues. The CDR3 sequence is CASSGQISTNEKLFF. Written as DNA, the CDR3 is TGTGCCAGCTCGGGACAGATTTCAACTAATGAAAAACTGTTTTTT.

The chain employs TRBV7-8 and TRBJ1-5, with TRBD1 matching 8 bases. J gave up 6 bases and V 1 base, and 8 bases lay outside the gene matches. The germline V gene has CDR1 SGHVS and CDR2 FQNEAQ. The CDR3 is made up of 16 amino acids. The DNA of the CDR3 is TGTGCCAGCAGCTTAGGCGCGGCAGGGGGCTTTCAGCCCCAGCATTTT. Encoded protein: CASSLGAAGGFQPQHF.

The gene calls are TRBV29-1 and TRBJ2-7, with D unresolved. CDR1 is SQVTM, CDR2 ANQGSEA, per germline. The CDR3 sequence is 11 residues long. V shed 4 bases and J shed 2 bases, with 6 bases lying between them. The CDR3 sequence: CSVVGTYEQYF. The CDR3 DNA sequence: TGCAGCGTTGTCGGAACCTACGAGCAGTACTTC.

The chain has TRBV6-6 and TRBJ1-2, with a weak D call TRBD1 (5 bases). Germline lookup yields CDR1 MNHNY and CDR2 SVGAGI (reference sequence). Trimming took 4 bases from V and 3 from J, leaving 18 bases between them. CDR3 length: 16 amino acids. DNA of the CDR3: TGTGCCAGCAGTTGGGGGGGTACCGAGTCTCACTATGGCTACACCTTC. The encoded protein is CASSWGGTESHYGYTF.

The chain employs TRBV9 and TRBJ2-2; maybe TRBD2 (6 bases). From germline, CDR1 is SGDLS and CDR2 YYNGEE. The CDR3 contains 15 residues. Trimming took off 4 bases at V and 6 bases at J, with 16 bases between the two ends. The CDR3 loop reads CASSFTSRVAGELFF. DNA for the CDR3: TGTGCCAGCAGCTTCACTAGCAGGGTCGCCGGGGAGCTGTTTTTT.

The V gene is TRBV6-5, the J gene TRBJ1-2; weak D call: TRBD1 (5 bases). The V end was cut by 1 base, the J end by 8 bases, with 14 bases between. CDR1 MNHEY and CDR2 SVGAGI come from the germline V gene. CDR3 size: 14 residues. The CDR3 bases are TGTGCCAGCAGTTACTGGGGCAGCCAGGCCGGCTACACCTTC. Its translation is CASSYWGSQAGYTF.

The V and J genes are TRBV10-2 and TRBJ1-5, with 7 bases aligning to TRBD1. Unmatched junction bases numbered 9, after V lost 6 bases and J lost 7 bases. Germline loops: CDR1 WSHSY, CDR2 SAAADI. This CDR3 has 14 residues. CDR3 region: CASREGQVGQPQHF. In nucleotides, the CDR3 is TGCGCCAGCAGAGAAGGACAGGTCGGGCAGCCCCAGCATTTT.